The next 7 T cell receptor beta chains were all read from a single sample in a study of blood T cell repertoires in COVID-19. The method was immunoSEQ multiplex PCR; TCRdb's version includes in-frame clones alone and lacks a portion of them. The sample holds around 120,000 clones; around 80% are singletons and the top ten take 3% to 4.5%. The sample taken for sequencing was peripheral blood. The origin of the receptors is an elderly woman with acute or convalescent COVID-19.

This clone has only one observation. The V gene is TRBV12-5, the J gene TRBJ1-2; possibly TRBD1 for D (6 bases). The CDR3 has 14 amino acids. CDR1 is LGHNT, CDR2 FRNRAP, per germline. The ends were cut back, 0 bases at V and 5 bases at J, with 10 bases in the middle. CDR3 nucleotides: TGTGCTAGTGGTTTGGTTGGCAGGGGTTATGGCTACACCTTC. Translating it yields CASGLVGRGYGYTF.

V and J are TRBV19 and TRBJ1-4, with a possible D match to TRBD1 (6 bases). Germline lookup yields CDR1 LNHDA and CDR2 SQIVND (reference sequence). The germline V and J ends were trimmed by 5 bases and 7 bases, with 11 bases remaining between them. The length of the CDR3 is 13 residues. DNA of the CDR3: TGTGCCAGTAGTCTCAGGGGTATTGAAAAACTGTTTTTT. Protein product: CASSLRGIEKLFF. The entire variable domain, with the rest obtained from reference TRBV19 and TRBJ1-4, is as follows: DGGITQSPKYLFRKEGQNVTLSCEQNLNHDAMYWYRQDPGQGLRLIYYSQIVNDFQKGDIAEGYSVSREKKESFPLTVTSAQKNPTAFYLCASSLRGIEKLFFGSGTQLSVL.

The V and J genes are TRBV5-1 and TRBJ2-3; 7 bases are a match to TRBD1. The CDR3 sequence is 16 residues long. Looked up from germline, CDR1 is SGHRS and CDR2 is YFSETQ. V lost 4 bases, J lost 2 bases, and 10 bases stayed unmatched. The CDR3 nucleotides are TGCGCCAGCAGCGGGGTCACAGGGGACCCCACAGATACGCAGTATTTT. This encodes CASSGVTGDPTDTQYF.

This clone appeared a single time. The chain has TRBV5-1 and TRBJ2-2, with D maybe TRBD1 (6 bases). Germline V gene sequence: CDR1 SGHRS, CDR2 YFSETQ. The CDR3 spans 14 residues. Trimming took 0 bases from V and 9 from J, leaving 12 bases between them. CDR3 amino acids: CASSLAGRGRELFF. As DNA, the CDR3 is TGCGCCAGCAGCTTGGCGGGCAGGGGAAGGGAGCTGTTTTTT.

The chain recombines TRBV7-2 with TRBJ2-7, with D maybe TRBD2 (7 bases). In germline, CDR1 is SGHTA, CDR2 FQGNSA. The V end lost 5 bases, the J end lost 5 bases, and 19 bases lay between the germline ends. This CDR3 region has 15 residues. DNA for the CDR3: TGTGCCAGCAGCCCGGGGCCGGGGGGCTTGGACGAGCAGTACTTC. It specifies CASSPGPGGLDEQYF.

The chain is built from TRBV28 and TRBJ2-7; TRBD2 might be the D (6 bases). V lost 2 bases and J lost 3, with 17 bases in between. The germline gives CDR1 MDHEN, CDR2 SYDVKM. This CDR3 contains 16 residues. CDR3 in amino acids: CASSLQGGNFYYEQYF. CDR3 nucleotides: TGTGCCAGCAGTTTACAAGGAGGGAATTTTTACTACGAGCAGTACTTC.

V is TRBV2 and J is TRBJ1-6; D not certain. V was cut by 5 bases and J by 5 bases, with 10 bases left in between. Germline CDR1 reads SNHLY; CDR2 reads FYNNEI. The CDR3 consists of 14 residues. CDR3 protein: CASSNGRNNSPLHF. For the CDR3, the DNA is TGTGCCAGCAGTAATGGCAGGAATAATTCACCCCTCCACTTT.